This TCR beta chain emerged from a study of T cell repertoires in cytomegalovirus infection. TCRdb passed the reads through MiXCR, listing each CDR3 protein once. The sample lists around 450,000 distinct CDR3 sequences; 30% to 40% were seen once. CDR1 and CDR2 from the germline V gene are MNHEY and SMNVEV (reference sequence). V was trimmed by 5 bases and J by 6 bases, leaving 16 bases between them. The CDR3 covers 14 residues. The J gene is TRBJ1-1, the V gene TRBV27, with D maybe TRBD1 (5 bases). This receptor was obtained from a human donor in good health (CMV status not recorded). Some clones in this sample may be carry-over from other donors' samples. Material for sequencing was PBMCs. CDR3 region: CASSPHRGSAEAFF. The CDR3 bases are TGTGCCAGCAGTCCTCACCGGGGGTCGGCTGAAGCTTTCTTT.